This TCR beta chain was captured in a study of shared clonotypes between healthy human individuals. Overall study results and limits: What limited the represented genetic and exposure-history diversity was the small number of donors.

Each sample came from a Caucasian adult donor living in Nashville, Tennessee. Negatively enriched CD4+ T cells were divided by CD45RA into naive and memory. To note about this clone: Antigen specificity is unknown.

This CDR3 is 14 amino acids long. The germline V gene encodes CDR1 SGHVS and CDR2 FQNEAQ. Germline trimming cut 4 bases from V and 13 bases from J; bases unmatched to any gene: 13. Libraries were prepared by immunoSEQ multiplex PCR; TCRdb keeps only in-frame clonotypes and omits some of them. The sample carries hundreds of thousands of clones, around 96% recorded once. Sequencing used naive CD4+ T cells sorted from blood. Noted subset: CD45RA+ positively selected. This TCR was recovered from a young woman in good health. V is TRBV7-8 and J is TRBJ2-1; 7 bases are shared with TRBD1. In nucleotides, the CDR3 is TGTGCCAGCAGCTCCCACGCGGACAGGTCGGGACAGTTCTTC. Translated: CASSSHADRSGQFF.